This T cell receptor (beta chain) was recorded in a study of T cells in Graves' hyperthyroidism and ophthalmopathy. The investigators amplified TCR beta CDR3 regions from RNA transcripts. The primer set for the first-round RT-PCR of the TCR CDR3 was HTBI. TCRdb redid the calling of the multiplex PCR reads with MiXCR, one entry per CDR3 protein. Seen here are over 500,000 distinct CDR3 sequences, 40% to 55% observed once, and the top ten hold about two fifths. The table lists this clonotype with a few counts. What it recognizes is unknown. The germline V gene encodes CDR1 SEHNR and CDR2 FQNEAQ (reference sequence). The CDR3 runs to 15 residues. The V and J ends lost 5 bases and 1 base respectively, with 14 bases between them. Findings and limits, study-wide: Blood also contained most expanded thyroid clonotypes above 0.001.

Not enrolled were patients with uncontrolled infection, other autoimmune disease, pregnancy or lactation. The sequence came from an adult woman with Graves' disease, either hyperthyroidism or ophthalmopathy (not recorded which). The chain recombines TRBV7-9 with TRBJ2-5; possibly TRBD1 for D (6 bases). The source material was peripheral blood or thyroid tissue (not recorded which). The CDR3 loop is CASSVPGTPQETQYF. For the CDR3, the DNA is TGTGCCAGCAGCGTTCCCGGGACACCCCAAGAGACCCAGTACTTC.